Below, 2 T cell receptor beta chains from the same sample are listed, as sequenced in a study of shared clonotypes between healthy human individuals. Here immunoSEQ multiplex PCR was the method, and the copy in TCRdb shows in-frame clones only, minus some. The data contain approximately 740,000 clones, over 90% of them singletons. Naive CD8 isolation took CD45RO-negative cells positively selected for CCR7 and excluded terminally differentiated effector memory CD45RA+ cells. Sequencing was carried out using naive CD8+ T cells sorted from blood. The source is a young man in good health.

The chain couples TRBV27 to TRBJ1-2; tentatively, D is TRBD1 (5 bases). Germline V gene sequence: CDR1 MNHEY, CDR2 SMNVEV (reference sequence). The CDR3 covers 14 residues. Trimming shortened V by 3 bases and J by 2 bases, and 10 bases separated the two germline ends. The CDR3 sequence is CASSLAGMNYGYTF. CDR3 bases: TGTGCCAGCAGTTTGGCAGGGATGAACTATGGCTACACCTTC.

The chain uses TRBV29-1 and TRBJ2-3; 12 positions match TRBD1. V shed 6 bases and J 3 bases; nucleotides not matched to a gene: 7. Germline CDR1 and CDR2: SQVTM and ANQGSEA. The CDR3 is 15 amino acids. This CDR3 is CSVAGTGGDTDTQYF. In nucleotides, the CDR3 is TGCAGCGTCGCCGGGACAGGGGGCGATACAGATACGCAGTATTTT.